This entry is about one T cell receptor (beta chain). This sample is drawn from a study of blood T cell repertoires in COVID-19. Study context: Spain, Italy and the United States supplied samples that represented acute and convalescent COVID-19. T cells, B-cell-depleted T cells, or PBMCs supplied cDNA or gDNA.

Germline V gives CDR1 MNHEY, CDR2 SVGAGI. The CDR3 contains 15 residues. The germline V and J ends were trimmed by 6 bases and 2 bases, with 14 bases remaining between them. Under the authors' procedure: Reference gene primer amplification in the assay estimated nucleated cell counts. Produced via immunoSEQ multiplex PCR; TCRdb's table is partial and in-frame only. That table gives V, J and clone size, and the DNA gave D and trimming. The sample contains roughly 170,000 clones, 70% to 90% of which appear only once. Sequences were obtained from peripheral blood. The chain employs TRBV6-5 and TRBJ1-5; the D gene is possibly TRBD1 (5 bases). The TCR sequence derives from a man between 60 and 75 years old who had recovered from COVID-19. The chain's CDR3 is CASRSQGGRNQPQHF. CDR3 nucleotide sequence: TGTGCCAGCAGAAGTCAGGGAGGGCGCAATCAGCCCCAGCATTTT.